The 8 T cell receptor beta chains in this list originate from one sample, sequenced in a study of CD8+ T cells in alopecia areata. Extracted RNA was reverse transcribed into cDNA, the sequencing template. The assay was immunoSEQ multiplex PCR, and TCRdb's table has in-frame clones only and misses some. The sample consists of fewer than 200,000 clones, about three fifths of them appearing once. The treatment here: oral pan-JAK inhibitor, 5-10 mg twice daily. The material sequenced was CD8+ T cells sorted from blood, taken at week 24, from a patient treated with tofacitinib. The source is a human donor with alopecia areata.

This clone was detected a few times. This rearrangement joins TRBV10-3 to TRBJ1-3; TRBD1 is a possible D gene (5 bases). Germline V CDR1 and CDR2: ENHRY, SYGVKD. Trimming pared 4 bases from V and 2 bases from J, leaving 12 bases between. The CDR3 runs 15 residues. This chain's CDR3 is CAISVDWGPGNTIYF. The CDR3 nucleotides are TGTGCCATCAGTGTGGACTGGGGACCTGGAAACACCATATATTTT.

The chain combines TRBV10-3 with TRBJ1-2; no clear D gene. V shed 8 bases and J shed 0 bases, with 10 bases lying between them. CDR1 ENHRY and CDR2 SYGVKD come from the germline V gene. The CDR3 contains 13 residues. The CDR3 coding sequence is TGTGCCATCGAGTCCGCCGCTAACTATGGCTACACCTTC. Residues: CAIESAANYGYTF.

The genes are TRBV9 and TRBJ2-3; possibly TRBD2 for D (6 bases). Germline V lookup: CDR1 SGDLS, CDR2 YYNGEE. The V and J ends lost 4 bases and 1 base respectively, with 25 bases between them. The CDR3 extends over 19 amino acids. The DNA of the CDR3 is TGTGCCAGCAGCCTAGGGGCGGGGTACCTCACGGCGCGCACAGATACGCAGTATTTT. This gives the protein CASSLGAGYLTARTDTQYF.

The chain carries TRBV5-4 and TRBJ2-2; D perhaps matches TRBD2 (5 bases). Germline assignment: CDR1 SGHNT and CDR2 YYREEE (reference sequence). V lost 9 bases and J 5 bases, leaving 20 bases between the germline ends. The CDR3 totals 15 residues. The CDR3 DNA sequence: TGTGCCATAAACCAGGACCGACCGGGGACCGGGGAGCTGTTTTTT. It translates to CAINQDRPGTGELFF.

The V and J genes are TRBV4-1 and TRBJ2-7, with 7 bases matching TRBD1. This CDR3 comprises 15 residues. With 1 base clipped from V and 3 bases from J, the junction kept 6 bases outside the gene matches. CDR1 and CDR2 (germline): MGHRA, YSYEKL. The CDR3 reads CASSQGQGGLYEQYF. The CDR3 DNA sequence: TGCGCCAGCAGCCAAGGACAGGGCGGCCTCTACGAGCAGTACTTC.

The chain combines TRBV30 with TRBJ2-4, with 8 bases lining up with TRBD2. V lost 5 bases to trimming and J lost 5 bases; unmatched junction nucleotides: 11. Looked up from germline, CDR1 is GTSNPN and CDR2 is SVGIG (reference sequence). This CDR3 is built from 15 residues. CDR3 residues: CAWGNGGVLENIQYF. CDR3 nucleotide sequence: TGTGCCTGGGGCAACGGGGGGGTATTGGAAAACATTCAGTACTTC.

There are a few counts of this clone. This chain uses TRBV25-1 with TRBJ2-5; D possibly corresponds to TRBD1 (6 bases). CDR1 and CDR2 (germline): MGHDK, SYGVNS. The CDR3 is 14 amino acids. The V end lost 0 bases, the J end lost 4 bases, and 9 bases lay between the germline ends. The CDR3: CASSEYRGGETQYF. The CDR3 DNA sequence: TGTGCCAGCAGTGAATATCGAGGGGGAGAGACCCAGTACTTC.

This rearrangement joins TRBV5-1 to TRBJ2-5; 12 bases align to TRBD2. This CDR3 has 15 amino acids. Unmatched junction bases numbered 4, after V lost 5 bases and J lost 2 bases. Germline CDR1 and CDR2: SGHRS and YFSETQ. The chain's CDR3 is CASRDTSGGQETQYF. The CDR3 DNA reads as TGCGCCAGCAGAGATACTAGCGGGGGGCAAGAGACCCAGTACTTC.